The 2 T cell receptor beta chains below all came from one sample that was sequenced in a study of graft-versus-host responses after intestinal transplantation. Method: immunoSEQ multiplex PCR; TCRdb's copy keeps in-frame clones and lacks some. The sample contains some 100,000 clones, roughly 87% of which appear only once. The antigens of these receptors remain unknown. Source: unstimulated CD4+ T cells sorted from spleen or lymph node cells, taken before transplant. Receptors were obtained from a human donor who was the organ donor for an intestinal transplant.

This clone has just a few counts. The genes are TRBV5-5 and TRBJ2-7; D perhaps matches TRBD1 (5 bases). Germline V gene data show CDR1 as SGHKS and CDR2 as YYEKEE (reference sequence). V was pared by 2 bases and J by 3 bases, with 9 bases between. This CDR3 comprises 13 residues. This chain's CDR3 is CASSFDRNYEQYF. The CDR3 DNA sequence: TGTGCCAGCAGCTTTGACAGAAACTACGAGCAGTACTTC.

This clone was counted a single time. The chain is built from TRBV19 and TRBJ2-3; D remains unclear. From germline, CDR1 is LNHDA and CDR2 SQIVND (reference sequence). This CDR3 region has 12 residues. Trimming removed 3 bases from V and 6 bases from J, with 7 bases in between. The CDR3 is CASSMWDDTQYF. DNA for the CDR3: TGTGCCAGTAGTATGTGGGATGATACGCAGTATTTT.